This TCR beta chain emerged from a study of shared clonotypes between healthy human individuals. At the level of the study: There were three CD4 naive, three CD4 memory, two CD8 naive and one CD8 memory plates per donor.

Sequenced by immunoSEQ multiplex PCR; TCRdb stores in-frame clones only, minus some. The sample has 2 million to 3 million clones; roughly 93% are singletons. With regard to this clone: Its specificity is unknown.

Germline CDR1 reads SGHAT; CDR2 reads FQDESV (reference sequence). The CDR3 totals 13 residues. General study points: Non-shared clonotypes displayed generation probabilities falling below those of clonotypes present in all four donors. Generally, naive subsets came out with larger estimated richness than memory subsets.

The sample consisted of naive CD4+ T cells from PBMCs. Documented subset: CD45RA+ positively selected. This chain joins TRBV11-1 and TRBJ2-5; 8 bases align to TRBD2. The closer fit of TRBJ2-7 to the DNA end suggests the J call may be wrong. The sequence was collected from a man aged 18 to 35 in good health. Some clones in this sample may be carry-over from other donors' samples. The CDR3 is CASRPTSGYEQYF. The DNA of the CDR3 is TGTGCCAGCAGACCCACTAGCGGCTACGAGCAGTACTTC.